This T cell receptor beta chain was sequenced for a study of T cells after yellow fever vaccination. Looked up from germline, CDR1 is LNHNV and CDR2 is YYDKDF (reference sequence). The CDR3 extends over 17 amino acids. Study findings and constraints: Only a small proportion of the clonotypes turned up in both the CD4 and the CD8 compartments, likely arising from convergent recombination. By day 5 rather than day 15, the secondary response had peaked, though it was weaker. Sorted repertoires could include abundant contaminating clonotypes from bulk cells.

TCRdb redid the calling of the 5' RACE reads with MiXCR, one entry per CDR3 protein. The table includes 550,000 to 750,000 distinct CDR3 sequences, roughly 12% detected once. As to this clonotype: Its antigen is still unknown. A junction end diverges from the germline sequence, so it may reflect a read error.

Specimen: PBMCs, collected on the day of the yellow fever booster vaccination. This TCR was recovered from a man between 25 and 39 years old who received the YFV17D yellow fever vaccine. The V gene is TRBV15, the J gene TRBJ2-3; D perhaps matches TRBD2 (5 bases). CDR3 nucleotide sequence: TGTCCCACCAGCAGAGGAGCCGTAGCGTACCTCACAGATACGCAGTATTTT. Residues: CPTSRGAVAYLTDTQYF.